This record looks at one TCR beta chain sequence and its context. No antigen is known for it. These data originate in a study of blood T cells in healthy people across ages. Germline assignment: CDR1 SGHTA and CDR2 FQGNSA. The CDR3 has 14 amino acids. V lost 5 bases, J lost 2 bases, and 13 bases lay in between. Whole-study findings and limits: The long-lived group displayed more naive CD4+ cells, plus higher diversity, than the aged donors did. Percentage of naive T cells showed a strong correlation with TCR beta diversity.

Primers used in a second PCR of about 6 to 11 cycles were a sample-barcoded 5' primer and a J-beta primer mix. Sequencing yielded, for each sample, at least 2.5 million paired-end reads carrying CDR3. Using its own MiXCR run on the 5' RACE reads, TCRdb lists one record per CDR3 protein. The table lists 600,000 to 650,000 distinct CDR3 sequences, roughly 58% of them singletons. The chain joins TRBV7-2 to TRBJ2-7; D is undetermined. Sequencing was done on a sample of blood. The receptor's source is a man aged 55 to 69 in good health. The CDR3, as DNA: TGTGCCAGCAGCGGTCAGTCGGGCGCCTACGAGCAGTACTTC. Translating it yields CASSGQSGAYEQYF.